This T cell receptor beta chain stems from a study of blood T cell repertoires in COVID-19. Authors' analysis steps: Reference gene primers were amplified, and this amplification served to estimate nucleated cell counts. Only in-frame clones appear in the TCRdb table, and some are missing; sequencing was by immunoSEQ multiplex PCR. That table is the source of V, J and clone size, and D and trimming were worked out from the DNA. Here the sample spans some 150,000 clones, around 90% being singletons. CDR1 is SGHKS, CDR2 YYEKEE, per germline (reference sequence). V was clipped by 0 bases and J by 5 bases, with 5 bases between them. The CDR3 has 12 amino acids.

This rearrangement joins TRBV5-5 to TRBJ2-5; no clear D. The sample was peripheral blood. This clonotype originated in a woman in her 50s with acute or convalescent COVID-19. The CDR3 loop reads CASSLDSETQYF. Written as DNA, the CDR3 is TGTGCCAGCAGCTTGGATTCTGAGACCCAGTACTTC.